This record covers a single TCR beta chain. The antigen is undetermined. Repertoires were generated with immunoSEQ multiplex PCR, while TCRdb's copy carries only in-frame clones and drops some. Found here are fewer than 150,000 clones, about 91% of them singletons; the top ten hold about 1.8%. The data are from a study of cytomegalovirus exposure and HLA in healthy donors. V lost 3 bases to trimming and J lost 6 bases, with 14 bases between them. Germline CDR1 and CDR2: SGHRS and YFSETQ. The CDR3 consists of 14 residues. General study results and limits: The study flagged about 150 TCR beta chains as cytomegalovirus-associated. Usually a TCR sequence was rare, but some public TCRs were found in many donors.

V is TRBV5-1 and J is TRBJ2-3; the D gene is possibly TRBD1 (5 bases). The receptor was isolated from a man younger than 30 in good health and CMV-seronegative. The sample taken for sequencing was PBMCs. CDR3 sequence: CASSSQGARDTQYF. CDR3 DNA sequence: TGCGCCAGCAGCTCCCAGGGTGCTCGGGATACGCAGTATTTT.